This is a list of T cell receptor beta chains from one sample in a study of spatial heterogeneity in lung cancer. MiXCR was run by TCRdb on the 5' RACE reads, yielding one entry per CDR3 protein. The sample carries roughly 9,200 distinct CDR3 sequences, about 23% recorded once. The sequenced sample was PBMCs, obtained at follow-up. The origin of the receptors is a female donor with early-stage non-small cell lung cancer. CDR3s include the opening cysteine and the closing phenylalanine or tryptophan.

CDR3aa: CASSYHWTGDTEAFF
j_gene: TRBJ1-1
v_gene: TRBV6-2/TRBV6-3

CDR3aa: CASSLLAGVSGETQYF
j_gene: TRBJ2-5
v_gene: TRBV28

CDR3aa: CASSRTHNQPQHF
j_gene: TRBJ1-5
v_gene: TRBV7-8

CDR3aa: CASNSAGHREEQYF
j_gene: TRBJ2-7
v_gene: TRBV28

CDR3aa: CASRPTWDEQFF
j_gene: TRBJ2-1
v_gene: TRBV28

CDR3aa: CASSQELSTGVADTQYF
j_gene: TRBJ2-3
v_gene: TRBV4-1

CDR3aa: CSVGGLSSYGYTF
j_gene: TRBJ1-2
v_gene: TRBV29-1

CDR3aa: CASSWGPNVGELFF
j_gene: TRBJ2-2
v_gene: TRBV7-8

CDR3aa: CSARGPGTFYNEQFF
j_gene: TRBJ2-1
v_gene: TRBV20-1

CDR3aa: CALGMAGGRLGEQFF
j_gene: TRBJ2-1
v_gene: TRBV6-2/TRBV6-3